Shown below are 8 T cell receptor beta chains from a single sample sequenced in a study of shared clonotypes between healthy human individuals. TCRdb's copy holds only in-frame clones and misses some; the assay was immunoSEQ multiplex PCR. Found here are roughly 700,000 clones, around 67% of them singletons; the top ten hold about 1.8%. Input material: memory CD4+ T cells sorted from blood. The subset is: CD45RA-negative fraction. All receptors come from a woman younger than 45 in good health.

The chain employs TRBV5-1 and TRBJ2-4; 9 bases line up with TRBD1. V trimming: 4 bases; J trimming: 2 bases; junction bases outside the gene matches: 7. This CDR3 is built from 16 residues. Germline CDR1 is SGHRS and CDR2 is YFSETQ. DNA for the CDR3: TGCGCCAGCAGCCCCATGACAGGGGGGACCAAAAACATTCAGTACTTC. Translated, it gives CASSPMTGGTKNIQYF.

V gene TRBV5-6 combines with J gene TRBJ2-3; 12 bases are shared with TRBD2. CDR1 and CDR2 (germline): SGHDT, YYEEEE. Trimming at V came to 0 bases and at J to 5 bases, leaving 4 bases not matched to a gene. The CDR3 consists of 16 residues. The CDR3 loop reads CASSLVLAGGVDTQYF. The CDR3 region has the DNA TGTGCCAGCAGCTTGGTCCTAGCGGGAGGGGTAGATACGCAGTATTTT. Full variable domain (rest looked up from reference TRBV5-6 and TRBJ2-3): DAGVTQSPTHLIKTRGQQVTLRCSPKSGHDTVSWYQQALGQGPQFIFQYYEEEERQRGNFPDRFSGHQFPNYSSELNVNALLLGDSALYLCASSLVLAGGVDTQYFGPGTRLTVL.

The V gene is TRBV18, the J gene TRBJ2-3; D remains ambiguous. Germline V gives CDR1 KGHSH, CDR2 LQKENI. There are 12 residues in the CDR3. The ends were cut back, 4 bases at V and 10 bases at J, with 12 bases in the middle. This CDR3 reads CASSLPASSQYF. CDR3 DNA sequence: TGTGCCAGCTCACTTCCGGCTTCCTCGCAGTATTTT.

The genes are TRBV5-4 and TRBJ1-1; no clear D gene. V was trimmed by 4 bases and J by 1 base, leaving 8 bases between them. This CDR3 spans 13 amino acids. Germline V gene data show CDR1 as SGHNT and CDR2 as YYREEE (reference sequence). The CDR3 DNA reads as TGTGCCAGCAGCCCGGCGGCGAACACTGAAGCTTTCTTT. Translation gives CASSPAANTEAFF. The whole variable domain, remainder taken from reference TRBV5-4 and TRBJ1-1, is ETGVTQSPTHLIKTRGQQVTLRCSSQSGHNTVSWYQQALGQGPQFIFQYYREEENGRGNFPPRFSGLQFPNYSSELNVNALELDDSALYLCASSPAANTEAFFGQGTRLTVV.

The chain combines TRBV5-6 with TRBJ2-1, with 7 bases fitting TRBD1. The V segment lost 4 bases and the J segment 5 bases; nucleotides outside the gene matches: 12. The CDR3 has 16 amino acids. CDR1 and CDR2 from the germline V gene are SGHDT and YYEEEE. In DNA, the CDR3 is TGTGCCAGCAGCGTAGACCGGGACAGAAAAAACAATGAGCAGTTCTTC. Translated: CASSVDRDRKNNEQFF.

The chain is built from TRBV27 and TRBJ2-7, with D perhaps given as TRBD1 or TRBD2 (5 bases each). Germline CDR1 is MNHEY and CDR2 is SMNVEV (reference sequence). The CDR3 has 15 amino acids. V was shortened by 4 bases and J by 0 bases, with 13 bases between the two germline ends. CDR3 in amino acids: CASSSAGASSYEQYF. The DNA for the CDR3 is TGTGCCAGCAGTTCCGCCGGGGCCAGCTCCTACGAGCAGTACTTC.

This rearrangement joins TRBV10-2 to TRBJ1-4; D may be TRBD1 (6 bases). The CDR3 length is 14 residues. Between the trimmed V and J ends, which lost 2 bases and 6 bases, there was a span of 10 bases. CDR1 is WSHSY, CDR2 SAAADI, per germline. The CDR3 sequence: CASSENRADEKLFF. The CDR3 bases are TGCGCCAGCAGTGAGAACAGGGCCGATGAAAAACTGTTTTTT.

The gene calls are TRBV11-2 and TRBJ1-3; D possibly corresponds to TRBD1 (5 bases). V gave up 3 bases and J gave up 1 base, with 22 bases separating them. The CDR3 totals 19 residues. Germline values: CDR1 SGHAT, CDR2 FQNNGV. The CDR3 DNA is TGTGCCAGCAGCTTTGGGGACGGATCTTTCAGGAGATCTGGAAACACCATATATTTT. It yields the protein CASSFGDGSFRRSGNTIYF.